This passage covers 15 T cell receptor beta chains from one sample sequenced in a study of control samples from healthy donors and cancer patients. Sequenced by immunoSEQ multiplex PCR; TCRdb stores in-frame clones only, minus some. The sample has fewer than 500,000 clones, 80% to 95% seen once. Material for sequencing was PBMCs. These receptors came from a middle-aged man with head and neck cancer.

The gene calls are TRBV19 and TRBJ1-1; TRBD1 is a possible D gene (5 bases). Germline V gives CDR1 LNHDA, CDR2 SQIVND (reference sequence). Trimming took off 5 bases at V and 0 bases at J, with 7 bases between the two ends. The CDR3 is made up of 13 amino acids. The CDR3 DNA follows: TGTGCCAGTAGTGTCAGGGTGAACACTGAAGCTTTCTTT. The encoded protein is CASSVRVNTEAFF.

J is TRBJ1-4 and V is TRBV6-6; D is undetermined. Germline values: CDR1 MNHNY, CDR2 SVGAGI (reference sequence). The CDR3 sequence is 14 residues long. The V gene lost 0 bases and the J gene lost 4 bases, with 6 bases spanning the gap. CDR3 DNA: TGTGCCAGCAGTTACTCTATACTTAATGAAAAACTGTTTTTT. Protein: CASSYSILNEKLFF.

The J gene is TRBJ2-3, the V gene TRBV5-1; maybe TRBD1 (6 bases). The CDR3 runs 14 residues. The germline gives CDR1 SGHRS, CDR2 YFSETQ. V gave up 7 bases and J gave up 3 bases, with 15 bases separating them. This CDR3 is CASGALGGTDTQYF. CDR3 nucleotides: TGCGCCAGCGGCGCCCTAGGGGGAACAGATACGCAGTATTTT.

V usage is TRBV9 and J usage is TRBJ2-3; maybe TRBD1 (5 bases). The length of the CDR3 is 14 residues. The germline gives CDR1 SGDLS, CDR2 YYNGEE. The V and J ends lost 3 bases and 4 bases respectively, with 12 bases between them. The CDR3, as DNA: TGTGCCAGCAGCGATAGACAGTTAGCAGATACGCAGTATTTT. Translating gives CASSDRQLADTQYF.

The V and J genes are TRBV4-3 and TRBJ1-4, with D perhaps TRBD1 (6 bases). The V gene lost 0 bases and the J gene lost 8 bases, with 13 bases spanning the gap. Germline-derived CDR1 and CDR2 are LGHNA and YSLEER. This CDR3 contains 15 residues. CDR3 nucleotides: TGCGCCAGCAGCCAAGAGGGGGGGCGAAACGAAAAACTGTTTTTT. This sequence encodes CASSQEGGRNEKLFF.

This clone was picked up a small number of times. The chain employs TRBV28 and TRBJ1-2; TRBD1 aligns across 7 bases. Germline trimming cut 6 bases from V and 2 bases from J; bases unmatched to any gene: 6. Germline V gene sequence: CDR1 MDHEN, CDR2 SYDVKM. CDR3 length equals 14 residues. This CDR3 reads CASSPRDSNYGYTF. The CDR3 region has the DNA TGTGCCAGCAGCCCGAGGGACAGCAACTATGGCTACACCTTC.

DNA for the CDR3: TGTGCCAGCAGCTTATTCACAGGATACACAGATACGCAGTATTTT. The encoded protein is CASSLFTGYTDTQYF. This chain joins TRBV7-2 and TRBJ2-3; D possibly corresponds to TRBD1 (5 bases). Germline assignment: CDR1 SGHTA and CDR2 FQGNSA. The V gene lost 2 bases and the J gene lost 2 bases, with 11 bases spanning the gap. This CDR3 is 15 amino acids long.

The CDR3 DNA is TGTGCCAGCAGTTTGACAGGCCGTTATGGCTACACCTTC. Amino acids: CASSLTGRYGYTF. The chain employs TRBV27 and TRBJ1-2; possibly TRBD1 for D (6 bases). This CDR3 is 13 amino acids long. Germline V gene sequence: CDR1 MNHEY, CDR2 SMNVEV (reference sequence). V was clipped by 3 bases and J by 5 bases, with 10 bases between them.

CDR3 sequence: CASRRGGFSYNEQFF. The CDR3 bases are TGTGCCAGCAGGAGGGGGGGTTTCTCCTACAATGAGCAGTTCTTC. The V and J genes are TRBV14 and TRBJ2-1; possible D gene TRBD2, 7 bases. In germline, CDR1 is SGHDN, CDR2 FVKESK. Trimming left V 6 bases short and J 0 bases short, with 12 bases between. The CDR3 loop spans 15 amino acids.

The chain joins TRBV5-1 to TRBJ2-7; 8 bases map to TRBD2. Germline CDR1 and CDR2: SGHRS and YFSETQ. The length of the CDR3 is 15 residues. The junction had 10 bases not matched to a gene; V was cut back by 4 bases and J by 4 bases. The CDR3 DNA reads TGCGCCAGCAGCCGGGAGGGGACGGGGCCTTACGAGCAGTACTTC. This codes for CASSREGTGPYEQYF.

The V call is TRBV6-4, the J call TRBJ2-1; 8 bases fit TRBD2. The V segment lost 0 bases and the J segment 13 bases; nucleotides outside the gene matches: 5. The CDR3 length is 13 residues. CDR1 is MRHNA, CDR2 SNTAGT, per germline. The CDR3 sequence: CASSDSPGGEQFF. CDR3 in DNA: TGTGCCAGCAGTGACTCCCCCGGGGGGGAACAGTTCTTC.

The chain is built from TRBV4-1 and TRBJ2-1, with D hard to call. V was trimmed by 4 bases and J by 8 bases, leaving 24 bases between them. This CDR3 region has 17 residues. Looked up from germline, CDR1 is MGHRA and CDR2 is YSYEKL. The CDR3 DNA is TGCGCCAGCAGCCTTCAACGAGGCATCGGGTCATTCGATGAGCAGTTCTTC. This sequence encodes CASSLQRGIGSFDEQFF.

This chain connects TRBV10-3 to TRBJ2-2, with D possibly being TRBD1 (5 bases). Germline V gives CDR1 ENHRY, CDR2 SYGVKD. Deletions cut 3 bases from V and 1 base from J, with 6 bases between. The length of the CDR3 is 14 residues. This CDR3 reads CAISEQENTGELFF. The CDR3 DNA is TGTGCCATCAGTGAACAGGAGAACACCGGGGAGCTGTTTTTT.

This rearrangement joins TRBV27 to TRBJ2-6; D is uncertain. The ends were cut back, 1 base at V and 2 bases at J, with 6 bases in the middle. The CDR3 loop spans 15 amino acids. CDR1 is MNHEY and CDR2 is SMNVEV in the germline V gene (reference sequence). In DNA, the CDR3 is TGTGCCAGCAGTTTATTTGGGGCTGGGGCCAACGTCCTGACTTTC. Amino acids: CASSLFGAGANVLTF.

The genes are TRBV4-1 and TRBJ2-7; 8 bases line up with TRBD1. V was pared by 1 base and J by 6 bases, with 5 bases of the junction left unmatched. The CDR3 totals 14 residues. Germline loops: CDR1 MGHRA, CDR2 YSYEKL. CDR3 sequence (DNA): TGCGCCAGCAGCCAAGGGCAGGGGGCGAGCGAGCAGTACTTC. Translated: CASSQGQGASEQYF.